This T cell receptor beta chain was captured by sequencing in a study of blood T cells in healthy people across ages. Through a sample-barcoded 5' primer and a J-beta primer mix, a second PCR was run for roughly 7 to 12 cycles. TCRdb reprocessed the 5' RACE reads via MiXCR and lists one record per CDR3 protein. The sample contains more than 700,000 distinct CDR3 sequences, around half of which appear only once. V was cut by 0 bases and J by 5 bases, with 10 bases left in between. The germline V gene encodes CDR1 DFQATT and CDR2 SNEGSKA (reference sequence). The CDR3 extends over 13 amino acids. Sequencing was carried out using blood. The clonotype comes from a man older than 75 in good health. V is TRBV20-1 and J is TRBJ2-5, with a tentative D call TRBD2 (5 bases). The CDR3 loop reads CSARDGGWETQYF. The CDR3, as DNA: TGCAGTGCTAGAGATGGAGGTTGGGAGACCCAGTACTTC.